This T cell receptor (beta chain) is from a study of T cells in Graves' hyperthyroidism and ophthalmopathy. The study's findings and limits: Ophthalmopathy was identified by the model a median about 6.4 months ahead of onset.

About this clonotype itself: Its antigen remains unknown.

The J segment lost 0 bases and the V segment lost 5 bases, leaving 6 bases of the junction unmatched. Germline CDR1 SNHLY, CDR2 FYNNEI. This CDR3 has 18 amino acids. The investigators amplified TCR beta CDR3 regions from RNA transcripts. A first-round RT-PCR of the TCR CDR3 used the HTBI primer set. TCRdb itself ran the multiplex PCR reads through MiXCR, one entry per CDR3 protein. The table has roughly 100,000 distinct CDR3 sequences, about 51% seen once. The clonotype comes from a woman aged 40 to 50 with Graves' hyperthyroidism. V usage is TRBV2 and J usage is TRBJ2-6; 11 nucleotides agree with TRBD2. Specimen: blood. The DNA for the CDR3 is TGTGCCAGCAGTTTTGGGACTAGCGGATACTCTGGGGCCAACGTCCTGACTTTC. Encoded protein: CASSFGTSGYSGANVLTF.